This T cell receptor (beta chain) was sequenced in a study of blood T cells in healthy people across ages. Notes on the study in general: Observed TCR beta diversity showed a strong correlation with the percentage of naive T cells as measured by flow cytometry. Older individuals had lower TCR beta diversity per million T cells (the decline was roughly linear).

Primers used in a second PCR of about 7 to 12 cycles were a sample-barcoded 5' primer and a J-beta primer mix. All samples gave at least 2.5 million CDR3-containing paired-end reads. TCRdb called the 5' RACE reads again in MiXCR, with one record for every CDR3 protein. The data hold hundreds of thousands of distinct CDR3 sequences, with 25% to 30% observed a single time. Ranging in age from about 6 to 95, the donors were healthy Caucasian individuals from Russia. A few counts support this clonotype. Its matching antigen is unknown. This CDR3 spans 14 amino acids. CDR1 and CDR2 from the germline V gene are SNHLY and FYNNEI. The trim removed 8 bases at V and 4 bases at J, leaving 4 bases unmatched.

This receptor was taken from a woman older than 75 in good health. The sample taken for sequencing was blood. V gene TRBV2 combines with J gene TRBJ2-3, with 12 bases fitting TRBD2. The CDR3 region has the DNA TGTGCCAGCTCTACTAGCGGGGGGCCAGATACGCAGTATTTT. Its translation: CASSTSGGPDTQYF.